The clone carrying this T cell receptor (beta chain) was seen at least ten times. Time point given: newly diagnosed GD, antithyroid drugs for less than 3 months. PBMC RNA served as the TCR library source. This entry comes from a study of regulatory T cells in long-lasting Graves disease. Study in general: Freshly diagnosed Graves' patients had used antithyroid drugs for under 3 months.

The CDR3 is made up of 15 amino acids. Trimming took 3 bases from V and 0 from J, leaving 9 bases between them. To make TCR beta libraries, researchers used iRepertoire HTBI primers and Arm-PCR of CDR3 regions. One entry per CDR3 protein, called by TCRdb with MiXCR from the multiplex PCR reads. The sample yields roughly 260,000 distinct CDR3 sequences, about 18% seen once. These sequences were also reported in another study, on T cells in Graves' hyperthyroidism and ophthalmopathy.

Sequenced material: peripheral blood mononuclear cells (PBMCs), taken at new diagnosis, from a patient treated with antithyroid drugs. This clonotype was sampled from a woman aged 25 to 45 with Graves disease. The rearrangement joins TRBV12-3 or TRBV12-4 to TRBJ1-5, with D unclear. The CDR3 sequence is CASSFQDYSNQPQHF. Written as DNA, the CDR3 is TGTGCCAGCAGTTTTCAGGACTATAGCAATCAGCCCCAGCATTTT.